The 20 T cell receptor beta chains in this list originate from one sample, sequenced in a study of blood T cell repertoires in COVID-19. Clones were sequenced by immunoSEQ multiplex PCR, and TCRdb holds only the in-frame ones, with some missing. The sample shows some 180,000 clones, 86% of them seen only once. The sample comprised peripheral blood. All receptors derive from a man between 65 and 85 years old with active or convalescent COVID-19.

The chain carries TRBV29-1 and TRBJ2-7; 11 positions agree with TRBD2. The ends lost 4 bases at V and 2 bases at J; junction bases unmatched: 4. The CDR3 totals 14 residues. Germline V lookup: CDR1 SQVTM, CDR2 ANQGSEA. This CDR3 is CSVVGSGRAYEQYF. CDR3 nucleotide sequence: TGCAGCGTTGTAGGTAGCGGGAGGGCCTACGAGCAGTACTTC.

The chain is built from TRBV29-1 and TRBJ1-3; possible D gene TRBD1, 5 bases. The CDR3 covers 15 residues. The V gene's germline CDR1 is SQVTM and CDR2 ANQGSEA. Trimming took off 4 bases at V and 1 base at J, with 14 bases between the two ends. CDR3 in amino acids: CSVGIPGKSGNTIYF. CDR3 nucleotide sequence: TGCAGCGTTGGGATCCCAGGGAAATCTGGAAACACCATATATTTT.

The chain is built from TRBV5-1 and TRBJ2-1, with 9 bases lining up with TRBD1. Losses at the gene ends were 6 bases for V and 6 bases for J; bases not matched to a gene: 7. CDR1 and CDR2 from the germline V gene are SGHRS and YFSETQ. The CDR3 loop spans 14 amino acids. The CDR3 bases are TGCGCCAGCACTACGGGACAGGGATTCAATGAGCAGTTCTTC. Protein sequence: CASTTGQGFNEQFF.

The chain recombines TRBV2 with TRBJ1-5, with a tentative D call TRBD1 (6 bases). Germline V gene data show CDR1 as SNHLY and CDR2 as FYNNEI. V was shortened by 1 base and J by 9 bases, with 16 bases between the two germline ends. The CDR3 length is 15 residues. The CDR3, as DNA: TGTGCCAGCAGTGAAGGCAGGGGCAGGGAGTGGCCCCAGCATTTT. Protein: CASSEGRGREWPQHF.

The CDR3 DNA reads TGCGCCAGCAGTTTTACAGGGGGCACTGAAGCTTTCTTT. Amino acids: CASSFTGGTEAFF. This chain joins TRBV5-1 and TRBJ1-1; 8 nucleotides align to TRBD1. J lost 4 bases, V lost 5 bases, and 4 bases had no gene match. The CDR3 sequence is 13 residues long. CDR1 and CDR2 (germline): SGHRS, YFSETQ.

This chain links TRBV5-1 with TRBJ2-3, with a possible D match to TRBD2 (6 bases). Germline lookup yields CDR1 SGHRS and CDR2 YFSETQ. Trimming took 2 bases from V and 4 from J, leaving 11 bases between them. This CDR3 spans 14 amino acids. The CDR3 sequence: CASSFGDSSDTQYF. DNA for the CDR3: TGCGCCAGCAGCTTCGGGGACTCTTCAGATACGCAGTATTTT. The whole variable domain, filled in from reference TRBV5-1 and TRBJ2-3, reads KAGVTQTPRYLIKTRGQQVTLSCSPISGHRSVSWYQQTPGQGLQFLFEYFSETQRNKGNFPGRFSGRQFSNSRSEMNVSTLELGDSALYLCASSFGDSSDTQYFGPGTRLTVL.

The CDR3 DNA reads TGTGCCAGCAGTTACATGGTCCCGGGAGGATACGAGCAGTACTTC. It encodes CASSYMVPGGYEQYF. The chain joins TRBV6-5 to TRBJ2-7; the match to TRBD2 covers 7 bases. The V gene's germline CDR1 is MNHEY and CDR2 SVGAGI. V was clipped by 2 bases and J by 4 bases; unmatched bases: 8. CDR3 length: 15 amino acids.

CDR3 DNA sequence: TGTGCCAGCAGTTACTCGGGGGGGAAGACCGGGGAGCTGTTTTTT. This sequence encodes CASSYSGGKTGELFF. The chain recombines TRBV6-6 with TRBJ2-2; 7 positions match TRBD2. The CDR3 sequence is 15 residues long. Germline V gene lookup returns CDR1 MNHNY and CDR2 SVGAGI (reference sequence). V was clipped by 0 bases and J by 5 bases; unmatched bases: 3.

The CDR3 region has the DNA TGTGCCAGCAGTTTATTCCCCCCAGGATCCGGGGGCACTGAAGCTTTCTTT. As protein: CASSLFPPGSGGTEAFF. This chain links TRBV28 with TRBJ1-1; a possible D gene is TRBD1 (5 bases). The CDR3 has 17 residues. Trimming pared 1 base from V and 4 bases from J, leaving 19 bases between. In germline, CDR1 is MDHEN, CDR2 SYDVKM.

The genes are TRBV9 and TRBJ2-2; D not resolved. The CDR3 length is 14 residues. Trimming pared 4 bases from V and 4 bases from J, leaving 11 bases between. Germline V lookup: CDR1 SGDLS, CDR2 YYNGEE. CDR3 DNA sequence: TGTGCCAGCAGCCTCCACCCGGGCACCGGGGAGCTGTTTTTT. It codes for CASSLHPGTGELFF. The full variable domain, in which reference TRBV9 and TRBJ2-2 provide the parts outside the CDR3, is DSGVTQTPKHLITATGQRVTLRCSPRSGDLSVYWYQQSLDQGLQFLIQYYNGEERAKGNILERFSAQQFPDLHSELNLSSLELGDSALYFCASSLHPGTGELFFGEGSRLTVL.

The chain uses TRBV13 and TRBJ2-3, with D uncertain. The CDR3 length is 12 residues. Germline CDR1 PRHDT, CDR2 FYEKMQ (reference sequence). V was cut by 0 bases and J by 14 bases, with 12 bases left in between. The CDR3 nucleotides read TGTGCCAGCAGCTTAGGGCGCAATCCGGGGTATTTT. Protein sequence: CASSLGRNPGYF.

The CDR3 is CASSTSGRARVHRQFF. CDR3 DNA sequence: TGTGCCAGCAGCACTAGCGGGAGGGCCCGGGTACATCGGCAGTTCTTC. This chain links TRBV11-2 with TRBJ2-1, with 13 nucleotides matching TRBD2. From germline, CDR1 is SGHAT and CDR2 FQNNGV. V was clipped by 5 bases and J by 12 bases; unmatched bases: 13. The CDR3 is made up of 16 amino acids.

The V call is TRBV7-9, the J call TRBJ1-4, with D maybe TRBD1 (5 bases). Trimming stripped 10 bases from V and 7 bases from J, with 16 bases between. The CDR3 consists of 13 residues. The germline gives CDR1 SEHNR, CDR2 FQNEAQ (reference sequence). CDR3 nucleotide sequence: TGTGCCACCCAAATGGGTAGGGGTGAAAAACTGTTTTTT. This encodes CATQMGRGEKLFF.

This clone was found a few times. The CDR3 here is CASSHRGTGEKLFF. The CDR3 DNA is TGCGCCAGCAGCCACCGCGGGACGGGTGAAAAACTGTTTTTT. The V call is TRBV4-3, the J call TRBJ1-4, with a weak D call TRBD1 (5 bases). Germline V gives CDR1 LGHNA, CDR2 YSLEER. V was shortened by 3 bases and J by 7 bases, with 12 bases between the two germline ends. The CDR3 contains 14 residues.

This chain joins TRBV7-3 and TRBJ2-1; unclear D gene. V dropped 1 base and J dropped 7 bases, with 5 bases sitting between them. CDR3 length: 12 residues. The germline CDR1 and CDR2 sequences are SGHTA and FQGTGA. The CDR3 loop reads CASSLKRNEQFF. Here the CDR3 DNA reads TGTGCCAGCAGCTTAAAGCGAAATGAGCAGTTCTTC.

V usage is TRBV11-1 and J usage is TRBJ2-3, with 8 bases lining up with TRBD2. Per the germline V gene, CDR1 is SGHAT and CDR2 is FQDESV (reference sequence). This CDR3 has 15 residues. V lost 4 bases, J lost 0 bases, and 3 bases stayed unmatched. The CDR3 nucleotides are TGTGCCAGCAGCTCTAGCGGGTTAAGCACAGATACGCAGTATTTT. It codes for CASSSSGLSTDTQYF.

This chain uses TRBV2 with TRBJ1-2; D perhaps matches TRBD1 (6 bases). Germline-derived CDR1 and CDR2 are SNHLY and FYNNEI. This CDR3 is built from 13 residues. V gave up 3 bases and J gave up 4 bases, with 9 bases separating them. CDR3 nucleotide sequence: TGTGCCAGCAGTGACCCAGGGGCCTATGGCTACACCTTC. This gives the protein CASSDPGAYGYTF.

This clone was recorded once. The CDR3 reads CASSEFTENEKLFF. DNA for the CDR3: TGTGCCAGCAGTGAATTTACAGAGAATGAAAAACTGTTTTTT. This chain uses TRBV25-1 with TRBJ1-4; D remains unclear. CDR3 size: 14 residues. Germline V gene data show CDR1 as MGHDK and CDR2 as SYGVNS. Trimming pared 1 base from V and 5 bases from J, leaving 8 bases between.

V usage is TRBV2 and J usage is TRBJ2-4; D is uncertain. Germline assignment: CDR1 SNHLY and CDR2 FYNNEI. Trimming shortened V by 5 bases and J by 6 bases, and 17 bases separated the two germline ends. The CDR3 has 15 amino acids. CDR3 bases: TGTGCCAGCAGTCTCGAGCGAGGAGATGGAAACATTCAGTACTTC. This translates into CASSLERGDGNIQYF.

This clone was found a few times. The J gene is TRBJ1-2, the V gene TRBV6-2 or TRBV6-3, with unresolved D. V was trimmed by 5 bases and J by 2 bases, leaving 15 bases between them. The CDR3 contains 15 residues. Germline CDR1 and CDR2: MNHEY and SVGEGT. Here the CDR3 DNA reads TGTGCCAGCAGTCGACACGGGAGGAGAAACTATGGCTACACCTTC. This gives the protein CASSRHGRRNYGYTF.